The 27 T cell receptor beta chains below were found in one sample sequenced in a study of blood T cell repertoires in COVID-19. The table came from immunoSEQ multiplex PCR; TCRdb's copy has only in-frame clones and leaves some out. The sample records roughly 70,000 clones, around 90% being singletons. Sequencing was performed on peripheral blood. These receptors were taken from a woman of 80 years or more with acute or convalescent COVID-19.

This chain uses TRBV5-1 with TRBJ2-3; 15 positions agree with TRBD2. The V segment lost 3 bases and the J segment 3 bases; nucleotides outside the gene matches: 8. CDR1 and CDR2 (germline): SGHRS, YFSETQ. This CDR3 has 18 amino acids. The CDR3 spells CASSSGLAGGALTDTQYF. CDR3 in DNA: TGCGCCAGCAGCTCCGGACTAGCGGGAGGGGCCTTAACAGATACGCAGTATTTT.

This clone was counted between two and nine times. The genes are TRBV5-1 and TRBJ2-2; TRBD1 matches 8 bases. The CDR3 is made up of 15 amino acids. V shed 1 base, J shed 3 bases, and the junction held 2 bases outside the gene matches. The V gene's germline CDR1 is SGHRS and CDR2 YFSETQ. The CDR3 here is CASSLRQGYTGELFF. The CDR3 region has the DNA TGCGCCAGCAGCTTGAGACAGGGGTACACCGGGGAGCTGTTTTTT.

V gene TRBV7-9 combines with J gene TRBJ2-5; D unclear. Germline CDR1 is SEHNR and CDR2 is FQNEAQ (reference sequence). This CDR3 is built from 15 residues. V shed 3 bases and J shed 2 bases, with 13 bases lying between them. The CDR3 DNA sequence: TGTGCCAGCAGCTTCTCGTCGTCTAGTCAAGAGACCCAGTACTTC. It encodes CASSFSSSSQETQYF.

The chain employs TRBV24-1 and TRBJ2-7, with 8 bases lining up with TRBD1. From germline, CDR1 is KGHDR and CDR2 SFDVKD. V gave up 9 bases and J gave up 3 bases; unmatched junction bases: 3. The CDR3 covers 12 residues. The CDR3 reads CATEGQDYEQYF. The CDR3 coding sequence is TGTGCCACCGAGGGACAGGACTACGAGCAGTACTTC.

This clone was recorded only once. This CDR3 reads CASGRVAGPQETQYF. CDR3 bases: TGTGCCAGCGGGAGGGTAGCGGGGCCCCAAGAGACCCAGTACTTC. The chain is built from TRBV6-5 and TRBJ2-5, with TRBD2 matching over 8 bases. Germline V gene sequence: CDR1 MNHEY, CDR2 SVGAGI. The trim removed 8 bases at V and 1 base at J, leaving 9 bases unmatched. The CDR3 extends over 15 amino acids.

This chain links TRBV10-3 with TRBJ2-4, with 7 bases identical to TRBD1. Germline CDR1 is ENHRY and CDR2 is SYGVKD. There are 13 residues in the CDR3. V gave up 6 bases and J gave up 6 bases; unmatched junction bases: 5. CDR3 nucleotides: TGTGCCATCAGGGAGACAGGGCCAAACATTCAGTACTTC. Protein: CAIRETGPNIQYF.

This clone has ten or more counts. The chain is built from TRBV4-1 and TRBJ2-7, with D possibly being TRBD2 (5 bases). From germline, CDR1 is MGHRA and CDR2 YSYEKL. The CDR3 is 12 residues long. Trimming pared 5 bases from V and 6 bases from J, leaving 11 bases between. CDR3 nucleotide sequence: TGCGCCAGCAGCTTCGATGGAGGCGAGCAGTACTTC. Protein product: CASSFDGGEQYF.

This clone was observed a handful of times. The rearrangement joins TRBV3-1 (or the pseudogene TRBV3-2) to TRBJ1-1; the D is unclear. The germline V and J ends were trimmed by 1 base and 5 bases, with 14 bases remaining between them. The germline V gene encodes CDR1 LGHDT and CDR2 YNNKEL (reference sequence). This CDR3 has 15 amino acids. The CDR3 nucleotides are TGTGCCAGCAGCCAAGGCTTCGCGGGTACGACTGAAGCTTTCTTT. Its translation: CASSQGFAGTTEAFF.

The chain links TRBV18 to TRBJ1-1; tentative D call: TRBD1 (6 bases). This CDR3 is built from 13 residues. Germline CDR1 KGHSH, CDR2 LQKENI. V was trimmed by 1 base and J by 5 bases, leaving 8 bases between them. This CDR3 is CASSPLGQTEAFF. CDR3 coding DNA: TGTGCCAGCTCACCACTGGGACAAACTGAAGCTTTCTTT.

The chain couples TRBV27 to TRBJ2-6, with a possible D match to TRBD2 (7 bases). The CDR3 covers 18 residues. Germline V gene sequence: CDR1 MNHEY, CDR2 SMNVEV (reference sequence). V lost 0 bases, J lost 1 base, and 13 bases lay in between. CDR3 loop: CASSLSGGRISGANVLTF. The CDR3 bases are TGTGCCAGCAGTTTATCCGGGGGGCGCATTTCTGGGGCCAACGTCCTGACTTTC. The variable domain in full, completed from reference TRBV27 and TRBJ2-6, reads EAQVTQNPRYLITVTGKKLTVTCSQNMNHEYMSWYRQDPGLGLRQIYYSMNVEVTDKGDVPEGYKVSRKEKRNFPLILESPSPNQTSLYFCASSLSGGRISGANVLTFGAGSRLTVL.

The J gene is TRBJ2-3, the V gene TRBV6-5; D is undetermined. Per the germline V gene, CDR1 is MNHEY and CDR2 is SVGAGI. Trimming shortened V by 6 bases and J by 1 base, and 8 bases separated the two germline ends. The CDR3 is made up of 13 amino acids. CDR3 region: CASSLPGTDTQYF. CDR3 in DNA: TGTGCCAGCAGCCTCCCCGGCACAGATACGCAGTATTTT.

This sequence joins TRBV7-8 and TRBJ1-5; perhaps TRBD1 as D (5 bases). The germline V gene has CDR1 SGHVS and CDR2 FQNEAQ. Trimming removed 5 bases at V and 4 bases at J, with 18 bases between. The CDR3 spans 16 residues. In DNA form, the CDR3 reads TGTGCCAGCAGCACCCATGGGCAGGGTGGGAATCAGCCCCAGCATTTT. Translated: CASSTHGQGGNQPQHF.

The chain employs TRBV30 and TRBJ2-1, with 12 bases aligning to TRBD2. The CDR3 spans 15 residues. J gave up 6 bases and V 3 bases, and 6 bases lay outside the gene matches. Germline V gene data show CDR1 as GTSNPN and CDR2 as SVGIG (reference sequence). CDR3 in amino acids: CAWRKLAGGGNEQFF. The CDR3 region has the DNA TGTGCCTGGAGAAAACTAGCGGGAGGTGGCAATGAGCAGTTCTTC.

The V call is TRBV19, the J call TRBJ1-2, with 7 positions matching TRBD1. V shed 5 bases, J shed 5 bases, and the junction held 5 bases outside the gene matches. Germline CDR1 reads LNHDA; CDR2 reads SQIVND (reference sequence). The CDR3 is 13 residues long. This CDR3 reads CASSAGTAYGYTF. The CDR3 DNA reads TGTGCCAGTAGTGCAGGGACAGCTTATGGCTACACCTTC.

This CDR3 is CTSSTEKGTEAFF. The CDR3 DNA is TGCACCAGCAGCACGGAGAAGGGGACTGAAGCTTTCTTT. The J gene is TRBJ1-1, the V gene TRBV1; the table's D call, TRBD1, has no DNA check behind it. TRBV1 is a recognized pseudogene. The CDR3 contains 13 residues.

V is TRBV7-2 and J is TRBJ2-1, with 11 bases lining up with TRBD2. This CDR3 has 15 amino acids. V shed 8 bases, J shed 4 bases, and the junction held 7 bases outside the gene matches. Germline V lookup: CDR1 SGHTA, CDR2 FQGNSA. The CDR3 nucleotides read TGTGCCAGCCGTATCGGGACTAGCGGTTACAATGAGCAGTTCTTC. Protein sequence: CASRIGTSGYNEQFF. Looking up the rest from reference TRBV7-2 and TRBJ2-1 gives the full variable domain: GAGVSQSPSNKVTEKGKDVELRCDPISGHTALYWYRQSLGQGLEFLIYFQGNSAPDKSGLPSDRFSAERTGGSVSTLTIQRTQQEDSAVYLCASRIGTSGYNEQFFGPGTRLTVL.

The V gene is TRBV28, the J gene TRBJ1-2, with 10 positions matching TRBD1. CDR1 is MDHEN, CDR2 SYDVKM, per germline. The CDR3 runs 16 residues. The V gene end was trimmed by 6 bases and the J gene end by 4 bases; junction bases not matched to a gene: 11. CDR3 DNA: TGTGCCAGCAGCACCGGGACAGGGGTTCAGGGCTATGGCTACACCTTC. This encodes CASSTGTGVQGYGYTF.

This clone showed up just once. This chain uses TRBV6-2 or TRBV6-3 with TRBJ2-4; TRBD2 agrees at 10 bases. There are 12 residues in the CDR3. After removal of 6 bases from V and 11 bases from J, the junction contained 4 bases not matched to a gene. Germline values: CDR1 MNHEY, CDR2 SVGEGT. CDR3 region: CASSATSGLQYF. CDR3 bases: TGTGCCAGCAGCGCGACTAGCGGGCTTCAGTACTTC.

V gene TRBV7-3 combines with J gene TRBJ1-6; D is possibly TRBD1 (5 bases). The CDR3 totals 14 residues. V was trimmed by 3 bases and J by 7 bases, leaving 10 bases between them. Germline loops: CDR1 SGHTA, CDR2 FQGTGA. This CDR3 reads CASSFQGGNSPLHF. DNA for the CDR3: TGTGCCAGCAGCTTCCAGGGTGGCAATTCACCCCTCCACTTT.

The V gene is TRBV5-5, the J gene TRBJ2-5; TRBD2 is a possible D gene (5 bases). Germline CDR1 and CDR2: SGHKS and YYEKEE (reference sequence). The V end lost 0 bases, the J end lost 10 bases, and 13 bases lay between the germline ends. This CDR3 has 13 amino acids. The CDR3 coding sequence is TGTGCCAGCAGCTTGGAGCCCCCGAGGGACCAGTACTTC. Translation: CASSLEPPRDQYF.

The chain employs TRBV28 and TRBJ2-5, with D unclear. Trimming stripped 5 bases from V and 1 base from J, with 8 bases between. Germline V gene data show CDR1 as MDHEN and CDR2 as SYDVKM. CDR3 length: 13 amino acids. CDR3 coding DNA: TGTGCCAGCAGTGCCCGGGTCCAAGAGACCCAGTACTTC. This gives the protein CASSARVQETQYF.

The V call is TRBV9, the J call TRBJ2-2; D might be TRBD2 (6 bases). The CDR3 has 16 amino acids. Germline CDR1 SGDLS, CDR2 YYNGEE. Trimming stripped 0 bases from V and 0 bases from J, with 9 bases between. The CDR3 DNA reads TGTGCCAGCAGCGTAGATCCGGGAGCGAACACCGGGGAGCTGTTTTTT. This translates into CASSVDPGANTGELFF. Complete variable domain (other parts from reference TRBV9 and TRBJ2-2): DSGVTQTPKHLITATGQRVTLRCSPRSGDLSVYWYQQSLDQGLQFLIQYYNGEERAKGNILERFSAQQFPDLHSELNLSSLELGDSALYFCASSVDPGANTGELFFGEGSRLTVL.

The chain combines TRBV19 with TRBJ1-6; D gene unclear. The CDR3 contains 14 residues. V lost 6 bases, J lost 6 bases, and 12 bases lay in between. The germline gives CDR1 LNHDA, CDR2 SQIVND (reference sequence). CDR3 amino acids: CASRRGEFNSPLHF. The CDR3 DNA reads as TGTGCCAGTAGACGGGGAGAGTTTAATTCACCCCTCCACTTT.

The rearrangement links TRBV28 to TRBJ1-1; TRBD1 aligns across 11 bases. J lost 5 bases, V lost 5 bases, and 7 bases had no gene match. The germline V gene has CDR1 MDHEN and CDR2 SYDVKM. The CDR3 totals 15 residues. The CDR3 region is CASSTPGQGGTEAFF. CDR3 DNA sequence: TGTGCCAGCAGTACCCCGGGACAGGGGGGGACTGAAGCTTTCTTT.

This clone appeared once. This chain links TRBV18 with TRBJ1-5; the D gene is possibly TRBD1 (6 bases). Trimming shortened V by 3 bases and J by 0 bases, and 18 bases separated the two germline ends. The germline CDR1 and CDR2 sequences are KGHSH and LQKENI. The CDR3 runs to 18 residues. The CDR3 is CASSPLPGTTYSNQPQHF. The CDR3 DNA is TGTGCCAGCTCACCTCTCCCCGGGACAACTTATAGCAATCAGCCCCAGCATTTT.

In nucleotides, the CDR3 is TGCGCCAGCAGCCCTTCAGGAAGCAATCAGCCCCAGCATTTT. This sequence encodes CASSPSGSNQPQHF. The chain has TRBV10-1 and TRBJ1-5; no firm D call. V was cut by 6 bases and J by 1 base, with 10 bases left in between. CDR3 length: 14 residues. Germline V gene sequence: CDR1 WNHNN, CDR2 SYGVQD (reference sequence).

The rearrangement joins TRBV28 to TRBJ1-2; 7 nucleotides align to TRBD1. In germline, CDR1 is MDHEN, CDR2 SYDVKM. The CDR3 extends over 12 amino acids. Germline trimming cut 11 bases from V and 7 bases from J; bases unmatched to any gene: 10. CDR3 DNA sequence: TGTGCCGGAGAGGGGGCGCGTGCTGGCTACACCTTC. Protein: CAGEGARAGYTF.